The 24 T cell receptor beta chains presented below share a single source sample, sequenced in a study of blood T cell repertoires in COVID-19 (dated by TCRdb to between 2020 and 2021). The method was the immunoSEQ multiplex PCR assay. The clones in this table, taken by TCRdb from immuneACCESS, are in-frame only. Not every clone is retained; where verified, under half of the shortfall comes from an unresolved V gene, and the cause of the rest is unknown. The sample table records approximately 150,000 clones; about 86% of these occur just once. The ten most abundant clones make up approximately 8.3% of the sample. Sequenced material: peripheral blood. The receptors shown here come from a woman between 55 and 75 years old with acute or convalescent COVID-19.

This chain joins TRBV5-8 and TRBJ1-6; weak D call: TRBD1 (5 bases). The germline CDR1 and CDR2 sequences are SGHTS and YDEGEE. This CDR3 contains 15 residues. V shed 7 bases and J shed 7 bases, with 18 bases lying between them. The CDR3 here is CASSITGGENSPLHF. DNA for the CDR3: TGTGCCAGCTCAATAACCGGGGGGGAGAATTCACCCCTCCACTTT.

The chain joins TRBV11-2 to TRBJ2-5, with D perhaps TRBD2 (5 bases). Looked up from germline, CDR1 is SGHAT and CDR2 is FQNNGV. This CDR3 has 16 residues. Trimming shortened V by 3 bases and J by 4 bases, and 18 bases separated the two germline ends. The CDR3 sequence: CASSFLGPVGGETQYF. CDR3 in DNA: TGTGCCAGCAGCTTTCTTGGGCCTGTAGGAGGAGAGACCCAGTACTTC.

The chain links TRBV19 to TRBJ1-2; the D gene is possibly TRBD1 (6 bases). Germline V lookup: CDR1 LNHDA, CDR2 SQIVND (reference sequence). The CDR3 loop spans 14 amino acids. Trimming stripped 7 bases from V and 4 bases from J, with 16 bases between. The CDR3 loop reads CASTPLDSRYGYTF. CDR3 DNA sequence: TGTGCCAGTACTCCACTGGACAGCCGCTATGGCTACACCTTC.

This clone came up once. The V call is TRBV3-1 (or the pseudogene TRBV3-2), the J call TRBJ1-2; tentative D call: TRBD1 (5 bases). V was cut by 2 bases and J by 3 bases, with 7 bases left in between. CDR1 and CDR2 (germline): LGHDT, YNNKEL (reference sequence). This CDR3 spans 13 amino acids. CDR3 sequence (DNA): TGTGCCAGCAGCCAACTCAGGGACTATGGCTACACCTTC. This gives the protein CASSQLRDYGYTF.

The V and J genes are TRBV6-2 or TRBV6-3 and TRBJ2-1; TRBD2 agrees at 11 bases. Germline loops: CDR1 MNHEY, CDR2 SVGEGT. The CDR3 sequence is 16 residues long. With V trimmed by 6 bases and J by 2 bases, 6 bases remained unmatched. For the CDR3, the DNA is TGTGCCAGCAGCCCCCGGGGACTAGCGGCCTACAATGAGCAGTTCTTC. Translating it yields CASSPRGLAAYNEQFF.

The V and J genes are TRBV27 and TRBJ2-5; the match to TRBD1 covers 7 bases. This CDR3 comprises 14 residues. V shed 7 bases, J shed 4 bases, and the junction held 9 bases outside the gene matches. CDR1 MNHEY and CDR2 SMNVEV come from the germline V gene (reference sequence). CDR3 residues: CASKFTGVLETQYF. The CDR3 DNA reads TGTGCCAGCAAATTCACAGGGGTGCTAGAGACCCAGTACTTC.

This chain uses TRBV7-8 with TRBJ1-6; 7 bases are a match to TRBD1. CDR1 and CDR2 from the germline V gene are SGHVS and FQNEAQ. The trim removed 4 bases at V and 16 bases at J, leaving 10 bases unmatched. CDR3 length: 13 amino acids. The CDR3 DNA reads TGTGCCAGCAGCTCGGGACAGTACGAGCAGCTCCACTTT. Protein sequence: CASSSGQYEQLHF.

The J gene is TRBJ1-4, the V gene TRBV4-1; 9 bases are shared with TRBD1. This CDR3 region has 17 residues. CDR1 is MGHRA and CDR2 is YSYEKL in the germline V gene. Trimming removed 0 bases from V and 8 bases from J; junction bases left unmatched: 10. The CDR3 region is CASSQDRTGAPQEKLFF. The CDR3 coding sequence is TGCGCCAGCAGCCAAGACCGGACAGGGGCACCCCAGGAAAAACTGTTTTTT.

The chain combines TRBV5-1 with TRBJ1-1, with D unclear. V shed 4 bases and J shed 1 base, with 14 bases lying between them. Per germline, CDR1 SGHRS and CDR2 YFSETQ. CDR3 size: 15 residues. CDR3 sequence: CASSPAEGRNTEAFF. CDR3 nucleotide sequence: TGCGCCAGCAGCCCCGCGGAGGGTAGGAACACTGAAGCTTTCTTT.

V is TRBV5-4 and J is TRBJ2-7; D may be TRBD1 (5 bases). This CDR3 spans 15 amino acids. Between the trimmed V and J ends, which lost 4 bases and 4 bases, there was a span of 18 bases. Germline CDR1 reads SGHNT; CDR2 reads YYREEE (reference sequence). The CDR3 sequence is CASSGQTQGRYEQYF. Written as DNA, the CDR3 is TGTGCCAGCAGCGGGCAGACTCAGGGCCGGTACGAGCAGTACTTC.

This clone was seen a handful of times. The CDR3, as DNA: TGTGCCAGCAGGATAGCGTACTCTGGAAACACCATATATTTT. Protein: CASRIAYSGNTIYF. The J gene is TRBJ1-3, the V gene TRBV7-2; D gene unclear. Trimming shortened V by 6 bases and J by 0 bases, and 9 bases separated the two germline ends. Germline values: CDR1 SGHTA, CDR2 FQGNSA. The CDR3 has 14 residues.

The table lists this clone with a few counts. The chain combines TRBV25-1 with TRBJ1-4, with a possible D match to TRBD1 (6 bases). Germline loops: CDR1 MGHDK, CDR2 SYGVNS. V lost 7 bases to trimming and J lost 11 bases, with 17 bases between them. The CDR3 runs to 13 residues. The chain's CDR3 is CASTSGTFGKLFF. As DNA, the CDR3 is TGTGCCAGCACATCCGGGACATTCGGGAAACTGTTTTTT.

This chain connects TRBV11-2 to TRBJ1-6; 7 positions match TRBD1. Germline CDR1 SGHAT, CDR2 FQNNGV. J was trimmed by 7 bases and V by 6 bases; bases with no gene match: 9. This CDR3 is 15 amino acids long. The CDR3 is CASSIAGTANSPLHF. CDR3 DNA sequence: TGTGCCAGCAGTATTGCCGGGACAGCCAATTCACCCCTCCACTTT.

The gene calls are TRBV27 and TRBJ1-4; D unclear. The CDR3 consists of 18 residues. Germline V gene lookup returns CDR1 MNHEY and CDR2 SMNVEV (reference sequence). Between the trimmed V and J ends, which lost 5 bases and 0 bases, there was a span of 19 bases. The CDR3 sequence: CASSKTRGGEATNEKLFF. The CDR3 nucleotides read TGTGCCAGCAGTAAAACTAGAGGAGGCGAAGCAACTAATGAAAAACTGTTTTTT.

The rearrangement links TRBV19 to TRBJ1-1; no clear D. V lost 3 bases and J lost 1, with 6 bases in between. Germline-derived CDR1 and CDR2 are LNHDA and SQIVND (reference sequence). The CDR3 is made up of 13 amino acids. In DNA, the CDR3 is TGTGCCAGTAGTATGACGGGGAACACTGAAGCTTTCTTT. Translating it yields CASSMTGNTEAFF.

Concerning this clone itself: Other DNA variants within this sample encode the same CDR3. The V call is TRBV19, the J call TRBJ1-5; D gene uncertain. The CDR3 has 15 residues. Germline lookup yields CDR1 LNHDA and CDR2 SQIVND (reference sequence). The germline V and J ends were trimmed by 3 bases and 0 bases, with 9 bases remaining between them. CDR3 sequence: CASSIADYSNQPQHF. The CDR3, as DNA: TGTGCCAGTAGTATCGCAGATTATAGCAATCAGCCCCAGCATTTT.

J is TRBJ2-3 and V is TRBV5-1; D might be TRBD1 (6 bases). The ends were cut back, 1 base at V and 1 base at J, with 10 bases in the middle. Germline V lookup: CDR1 SGHRS, CDR2 YFSETQ. The CDR3 covers 15 residues. The CDR3 DNA is TGCGCCAGCAGCTTGAAGGGGGACGGCACAGATACGCAGTATTTT. Encoded protein: CASSLKGDGTDTQYF. Variable domain in full (rest from reference TRBV5-1 and TRBJ2-3): KAGVTQTPRYLIKTRGQQVTLSCSPISGHRSVSWYQQTPGQGLQFLFEYFSETQRNKGNFPGRFSGRQFSNSRSEMNVSTLELGDSALYLCASSLKGDGTDTQYFGPGTRLTVL.

Written as DNA, the CDR3 is TGTGCCAGCAGCCAAGCCATAGGTACAGGGGCGACTGAAGCTTTCTTT. Its translation is CASSQAIGTGATEAFF. The chain is built from TRBV3-1 (or the pseudogene TRBV3-2) and TRBJ1-1; TRBD1 matches 7 bases. This CDR3 is 16 amino acids long. V was pared by 1 base and J by 5 bases, with 10 bases of the junction left unmatched. Germline V gene data show CDR1 as LGHDT and CDR2 as YNNKEL (reference sequence).

The V call is TRBV2, the J call TRBJ1-1; 8 bases are shared with TRBD1. J lost 7 bases, V lost 2 bases, and 9 bases had no gene match. Looked up from germline, CDR1 is SNHLY and CDR2 is FYNNEI. The CDR3 length is 15 residues. In DNA, the CDR3 is TGTGCCAGCAGTGAATGGACAGGGACAAGCTATGAAGCTTTCTTT. Residues: CASSEWTGTSYEAFF.

This chain joins TRBV7-2 and TRBJ1-6; 10 bases are a match to TRBD1. The CDR3 is made up of 15 amino acids. With 5 bases clipped from V and 10 bases from J, the junction kept 8 bases outside the gene matches. Per germline, CDR1 SGHTA and CDR2 FQGNSA. The CDR3 sequence is CASSRWTGGGSPLHF. In nucleotides, the CDR3 is TGTGCCAGCAGCCGCTGGACAGGGGGTGGGTCACCCCTCCACTTT.

This chain uses TRBV9 with TRBJ1-4; TRBD1 aligns across 10 bases. J was trimmed by 5 bases and V by 3 bases; bases with no gene match: 7. The CDR3 extends over 16 amino acids. Germline assignment: CDR1 SGDLS and CDR2 YYNGEE. The DNA of the CDR3 is TGTGCCAGCAGCGGCAACCCGGGACAGGGGAATGAAAAACTGTTTTTT. Protein product: CASSGNPGQGNEKLFF.

The gene calls are TRBV18 and TRBJ2-7; D is perhaps TRBD1 (6 bases). The germline V gene has CDR1 KGHSH and CDR2 LQKENI. The CDR3 contains 13 residues. Trimming pared 6 bases from V and 5 bases from J, leaving 14 bases between. The CDR3 protein is CASSLSRGNEQYF. CDR3 nucleotide sequence: TGTGCCAGCTCGCTTTCCAGGGGCAACGAGCAGTACTTC.

This chain uses TRBV5-1 with TRBJ2-7; perhaps TRBD2 as D (6 bases). The CDR3 sequence is 17 residues long. V dropped 4 bases and J dropped 2 bases, with 22 bases sitting between them. Germline CDR1 SGHRS, CDR2 YFSETQ. CDR3 sequence reads: CASSPSLGGLSTYEQYF. In nucleotides, the CDR3 is TGCGCCAGCAGCCCATCCCTGGGGGGTTTGTCCACCTACGAGCAGTACTTC.

V and J are TRBV6-5 and TRBJ1-2, with 11 bases lining up with TRBD1. Trimming at V came to 0 bases and at J to 6 bases, leaving 3 bases not matched to a gene. Germline V gene lookup returns CDR1 MNHEY and CDR2 SVGAGI. The CDR3 is made up of 15 amino acids. CDR3: CASSYSGTGGNGYTF. Written as DNA, the CDR3 is TGTGCCAGCAGTTACTCCGGGACAGGGGGAAATGGCTACACCTTC.